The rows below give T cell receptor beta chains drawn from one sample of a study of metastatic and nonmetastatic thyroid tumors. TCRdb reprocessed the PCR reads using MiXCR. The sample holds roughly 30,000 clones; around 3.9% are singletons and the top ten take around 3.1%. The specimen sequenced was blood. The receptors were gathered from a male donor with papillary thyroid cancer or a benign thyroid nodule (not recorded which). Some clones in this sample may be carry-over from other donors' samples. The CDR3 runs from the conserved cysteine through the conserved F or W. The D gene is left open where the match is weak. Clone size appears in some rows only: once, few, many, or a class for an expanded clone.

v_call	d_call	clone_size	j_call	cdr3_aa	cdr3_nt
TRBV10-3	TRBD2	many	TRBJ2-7	CAISESPGLAGVAHEQYF	TGTGCCATCAGTGAGTCCCCGGGACTAGCGGGAGTTGCCCACGAGCAGTACTTC
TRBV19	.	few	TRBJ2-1	CASSEGRGSRQFF	TGTGCCAGTAGTGAGGGTAGGGGGTCTAGGCAGTTCTTC
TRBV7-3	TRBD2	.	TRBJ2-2	CASSLIAGGHTWELFF	TGTGCCAGCAGCTTAATCGCGGGAGGGCATACCTGGGAGCTGTTTTTT
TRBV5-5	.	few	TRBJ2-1	CASSLWGSLMNEQFF	TGTGCCAGCAGCTTGTGGGGATCCCTCATGAATGAGCAGTTCTTC
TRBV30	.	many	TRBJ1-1	CAWSPGASEAFF	TGTGCCTGGAGCCCCGGGGCGAGTGAAGCTTTCTTT
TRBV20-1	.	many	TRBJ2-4	CSAPRAVRAKNIQYF	TGCAGTGCGCCGAGGGCGGTGCGAGCCAAAAACATTCAGTACTTC
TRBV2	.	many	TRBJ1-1	CASRVPGTEAFF	TGTGCCAGCAGAGTACCGGGGACTGAAGCTTTCTTT
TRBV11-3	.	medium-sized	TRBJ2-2	CASSLEGQNTGELFF	TGTGCCAGCAGCTTAGAGGGACAGAACACCGGGGAGCTGTTTTTT
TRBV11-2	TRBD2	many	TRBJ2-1	CASSSVRGRVGNEQFF	TGTGCCAGCAGCTCAGTACGCGGGAGGGTGGGCAATGAGCAGTTCTTC
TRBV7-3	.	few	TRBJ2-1	CASQPELANEQFF	TGTGCCAGTCAACCTGAACTAGCCAATGAGCAGTTCTTC
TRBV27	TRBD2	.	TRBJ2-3	CASSFSPGLAGGTDTQYF	TGTGCCAGCAGTTTCTCTCCGGGACTAGCGGGAGGCACAGATACGCAGTATTTT